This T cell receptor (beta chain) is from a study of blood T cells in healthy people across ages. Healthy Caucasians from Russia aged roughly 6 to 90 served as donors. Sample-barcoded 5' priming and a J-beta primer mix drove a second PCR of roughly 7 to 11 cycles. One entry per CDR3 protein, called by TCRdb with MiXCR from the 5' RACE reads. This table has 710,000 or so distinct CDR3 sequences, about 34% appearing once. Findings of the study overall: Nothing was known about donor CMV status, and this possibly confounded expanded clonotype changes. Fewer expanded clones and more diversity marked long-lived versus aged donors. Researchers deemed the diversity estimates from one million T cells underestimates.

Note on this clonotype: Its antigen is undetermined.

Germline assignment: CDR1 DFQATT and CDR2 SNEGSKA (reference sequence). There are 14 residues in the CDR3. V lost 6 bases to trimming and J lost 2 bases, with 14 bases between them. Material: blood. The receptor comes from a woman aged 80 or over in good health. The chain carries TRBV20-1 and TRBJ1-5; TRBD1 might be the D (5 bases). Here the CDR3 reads CSASQGGGNQPQHF. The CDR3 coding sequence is TGCAGTGCCTCTCAGGGTGGAGGCAATCAGCCCCAGCATTTT.